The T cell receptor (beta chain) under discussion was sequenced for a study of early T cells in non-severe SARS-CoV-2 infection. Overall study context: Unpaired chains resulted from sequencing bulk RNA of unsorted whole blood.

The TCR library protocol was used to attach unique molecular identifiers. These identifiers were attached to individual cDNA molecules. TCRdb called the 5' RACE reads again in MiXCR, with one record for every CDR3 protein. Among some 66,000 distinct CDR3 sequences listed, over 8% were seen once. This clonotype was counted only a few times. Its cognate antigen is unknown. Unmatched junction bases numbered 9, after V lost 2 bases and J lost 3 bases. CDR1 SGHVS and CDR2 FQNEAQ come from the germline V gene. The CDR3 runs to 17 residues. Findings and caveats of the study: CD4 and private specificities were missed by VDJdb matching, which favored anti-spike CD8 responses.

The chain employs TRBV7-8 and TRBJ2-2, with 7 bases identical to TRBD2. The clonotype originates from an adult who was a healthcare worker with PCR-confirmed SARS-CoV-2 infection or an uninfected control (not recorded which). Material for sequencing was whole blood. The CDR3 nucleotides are TGTGCCAGCAGCTTATTAGGGGCAGGGAGGGACACCGGGGAGCTGTTTTTT. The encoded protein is CASSLLGAGRDTGELFF.